The sample holds many counts of the clone carrying this TCR beta chain. The antigen is undetermined. Donors each provided roughly 11 milliliters of peripheral blood. The data belong to a study of blood T cells in healthy people across ages. Regarding the study as a whole: Per million T cells, TCR beta diversity dropped roughly linearly as age increased. More naive CD4+ cells and higher diversity were found in long-lived than in aged donors.

Through a sample-barcoded 5' primer and a J-beta primer mix, a second PCR was run for roughly 6 to 11 cycles. Every cDNA molecule carried a tag from a template-switch adaptor bearing 12 random nucleotides. TCRdb fed the 5' RACE reads into MiXCR, producing one record per CDR3 protein. The sample lists 600,000 or so distinct CDR3 sequences, under 30% occurring once. Sequences were obtained from blood. The TCR sequence derives from a woman aged 80 or over in good health.

The CDR3 DNA sequence: TGTGCCAGTAGTCAATTAACGGGCTATGGCTACACCTTC. The encoded protein is CASSQLTGYGYTF. The gene calls are TRBV19 and TRBJ1-2; D unclear. Germline V gives CDR1 LNHDA, CDR2 SQIVND (reference sequence). Trimming pared 5 bases from V and 4 bases from J, leaving 11 bases between. The CDR3 contains 13 residues.